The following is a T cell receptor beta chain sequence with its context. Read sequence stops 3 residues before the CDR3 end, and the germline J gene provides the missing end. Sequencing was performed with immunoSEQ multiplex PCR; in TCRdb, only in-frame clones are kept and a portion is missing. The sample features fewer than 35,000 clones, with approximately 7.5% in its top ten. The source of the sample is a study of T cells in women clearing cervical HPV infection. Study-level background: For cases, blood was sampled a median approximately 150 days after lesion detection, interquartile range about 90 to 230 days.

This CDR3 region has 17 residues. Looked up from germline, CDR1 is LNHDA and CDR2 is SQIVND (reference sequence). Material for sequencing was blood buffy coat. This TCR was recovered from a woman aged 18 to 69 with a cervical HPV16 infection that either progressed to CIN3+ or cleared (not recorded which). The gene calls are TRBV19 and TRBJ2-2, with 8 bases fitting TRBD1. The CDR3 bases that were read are TGTGCCAGTAGTATGAGGACAGGGCGAGCTGGGGCCAACGTG. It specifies CASSMRTGRAGANV. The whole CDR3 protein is CASSMRTGRAGANVLFF.